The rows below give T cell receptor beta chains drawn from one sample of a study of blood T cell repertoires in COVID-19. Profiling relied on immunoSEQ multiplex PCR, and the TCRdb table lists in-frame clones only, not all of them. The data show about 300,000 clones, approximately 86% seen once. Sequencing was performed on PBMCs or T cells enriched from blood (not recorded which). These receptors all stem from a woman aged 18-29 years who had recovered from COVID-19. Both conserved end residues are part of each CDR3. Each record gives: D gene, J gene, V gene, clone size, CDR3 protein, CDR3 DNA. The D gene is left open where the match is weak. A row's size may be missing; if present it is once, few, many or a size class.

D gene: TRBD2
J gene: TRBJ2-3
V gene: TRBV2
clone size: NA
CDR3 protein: CASSHIAGWGTDTQYF
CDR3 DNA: TGTGCCAGCAGCCACATAGCGGGGTGGGGCACAGATACGCAGTATTTT

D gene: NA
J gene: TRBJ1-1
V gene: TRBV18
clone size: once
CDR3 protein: CASSRDRDEAFF
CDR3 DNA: TGTGCCAGCTCACGCGACCGGGATGAAGCTTTCTTT

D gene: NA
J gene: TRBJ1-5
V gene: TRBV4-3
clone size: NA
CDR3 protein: CASSHFTGQGQPQHF
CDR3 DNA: TGCGCCAGCAGCCACTTTACAGGGCAGGGCCAGCCCCAGCATTTT

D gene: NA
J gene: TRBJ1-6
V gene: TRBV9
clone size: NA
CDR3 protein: CASSLRTANSPLHF
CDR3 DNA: TGTGCCAGCAGCTTAAGGACAGCCAATTCACCCCTCCACTTT

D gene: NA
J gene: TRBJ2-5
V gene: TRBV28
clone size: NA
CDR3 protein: CASSSGLETQYF
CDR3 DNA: TGTGCCAGCAGTTCCGGTCTGGAGACCCAGTACTTC

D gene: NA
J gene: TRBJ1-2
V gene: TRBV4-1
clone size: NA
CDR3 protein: CASSQVVGHSDYTF
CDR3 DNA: TGCGCCAGCAGCCAGGTCGTTGGGCATTCAGACTACACCTTC

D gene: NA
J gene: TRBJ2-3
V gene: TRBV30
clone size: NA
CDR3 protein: CAWVLAYTQYF
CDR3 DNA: TGTGCCTGGGTTCTGGCCTATACGCAGTATTTT

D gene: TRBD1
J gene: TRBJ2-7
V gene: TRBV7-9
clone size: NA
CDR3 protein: CASSDRDRGHEQYF
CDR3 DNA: TGTGCCAGCAGCGACCGGGACAGGGGCCACGAGCAGTACTTC

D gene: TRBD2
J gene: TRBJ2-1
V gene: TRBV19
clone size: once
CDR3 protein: CATKRLAGGPDEQFF
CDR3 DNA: TGTGCCACAAAAAGACTAGCGGGAGGGCCTGACGAGCAGTTCTTC

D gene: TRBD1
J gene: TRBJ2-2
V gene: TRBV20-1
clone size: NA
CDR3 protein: CSASRGRVGELFF
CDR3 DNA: TGCAGTGCTAGTAGGGGGCGGGTCGGGGAGCTGTTTTTT

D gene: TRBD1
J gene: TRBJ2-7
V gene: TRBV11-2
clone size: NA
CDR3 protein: CASSSEDRVRYEQYF
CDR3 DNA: TGTGCCAGCAGCTCAGAGGACAGGGTACGGTACGAGCAGTACTTC

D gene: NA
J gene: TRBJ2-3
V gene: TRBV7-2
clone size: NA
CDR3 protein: CASSSATDTQYF
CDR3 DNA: TGTGCCAGCAGCTCCGCGACAGATACGCAGTATTTT

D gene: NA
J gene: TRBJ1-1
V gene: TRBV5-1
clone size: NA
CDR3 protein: CASSFTGNTEAFF
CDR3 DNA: TGCGCCAGCAGCTTCACAGGGAACACTGAAGCTTTCTTT

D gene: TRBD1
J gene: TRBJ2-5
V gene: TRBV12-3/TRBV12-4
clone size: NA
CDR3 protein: CASSPQGGETQYF
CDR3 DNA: TGTGCCAGCAGTCCACAGGGGGGAGAGACCCAGTACTTC

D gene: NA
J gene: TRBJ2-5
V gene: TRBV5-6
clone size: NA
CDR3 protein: CASSLQETQYF
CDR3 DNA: TGTGCCAGCAGCCTACAAGAGACCCAGTACTTC

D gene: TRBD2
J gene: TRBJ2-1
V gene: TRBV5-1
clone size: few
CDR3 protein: CASSLVPLAGGNEQFF
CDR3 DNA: TGCGCCAGCAGCCTGGTCCCACTAGCGGGAGGCAATGAGCAGTTCTTC

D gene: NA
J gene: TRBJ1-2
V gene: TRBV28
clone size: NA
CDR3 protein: CASSLASYGYTF
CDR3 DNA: TGTGCCAGCAGTTTAGCCAGCTATGGCTACACCTTC

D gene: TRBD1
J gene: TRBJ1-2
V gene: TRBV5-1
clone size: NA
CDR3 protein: CASSSGTDYGYTF
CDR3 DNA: TGCGCCAGCAGCTCAGGGACAGACTATGGCTACACCTTC

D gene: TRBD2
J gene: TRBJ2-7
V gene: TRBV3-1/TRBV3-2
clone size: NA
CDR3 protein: CASSQVVSSGSDEQYF
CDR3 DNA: TGTGCCAGCAGCCAAGTAGTCTCTAGCGGGAGTGACGAGCAGTACTTC

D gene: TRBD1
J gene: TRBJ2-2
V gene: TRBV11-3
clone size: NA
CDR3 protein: CASSRDRTGELFF
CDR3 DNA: TGTGCCAGCAGCCGGGACAGAACCGGGGAGCTGTTTTTT

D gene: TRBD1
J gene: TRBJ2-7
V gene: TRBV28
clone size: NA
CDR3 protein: CASIRDRPYEQYF
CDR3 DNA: TGTGCCAGCATCCGGGACAGGCCCTACGAGCAGTACTTC

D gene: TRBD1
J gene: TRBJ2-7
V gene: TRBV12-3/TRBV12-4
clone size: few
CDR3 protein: CASTRQGPYEQYF
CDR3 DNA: TGTGCCAGCACAAGACAGGGTCCCTACGAGCAGTACTTC

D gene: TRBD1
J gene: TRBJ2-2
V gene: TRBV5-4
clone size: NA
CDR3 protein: CASSARQGPGELFF
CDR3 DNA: TGTGCCAGCAGCGCGCGACAGGGACCCGGGGAGCTGTTTTTT

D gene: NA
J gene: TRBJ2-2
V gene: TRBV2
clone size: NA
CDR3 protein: CASSVVRGTGELFF
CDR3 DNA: TGTGCCAGCAGTGTGGTCCGGGGCACCGGGGAGCTGTTTTTT

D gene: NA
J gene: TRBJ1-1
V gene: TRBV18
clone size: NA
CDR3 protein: CASSPQGYTEAFF
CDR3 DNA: TGTGCCAGCTCACCACAGGGGTACACTGAAGCTTTCTTT

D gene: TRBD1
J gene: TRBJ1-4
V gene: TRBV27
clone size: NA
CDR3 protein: CASSLIWDRFNEKLFF
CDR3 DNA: TGTGCCAGCAGTTTAATTTGGGACAGATTTAATGAAAAACTGTTTTTT

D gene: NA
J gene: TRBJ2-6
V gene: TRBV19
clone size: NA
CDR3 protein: CASSIYLSPGANVLTF
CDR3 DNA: TGTGCCAGTAGTATATACCTATCACCTGGGGCCAACGTCCTGACTTTC

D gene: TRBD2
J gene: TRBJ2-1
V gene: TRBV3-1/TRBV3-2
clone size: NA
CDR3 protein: CASSQGGLAGRNEQFF
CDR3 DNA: TGTGCCAGCAGCCAGGGGGGACTAGCGGGGAGGAATGAGCAGTTCTTC

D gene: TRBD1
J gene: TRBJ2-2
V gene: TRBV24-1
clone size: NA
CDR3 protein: CATSGQGDTGELFF
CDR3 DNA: TGTGCCACCAGTGGACAGGGGGACACCGGGGAGCTGTTTTTT

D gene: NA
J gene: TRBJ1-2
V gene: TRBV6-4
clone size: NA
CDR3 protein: CASSHQEGSGGYTF
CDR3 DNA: TGTGCCAGCAGCCACCAAGAGGGTTCGGGTGGCTACACCTTC

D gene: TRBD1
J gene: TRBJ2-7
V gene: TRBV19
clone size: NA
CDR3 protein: CASSAQGAYEQYF
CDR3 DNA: TGTGCCAGTAGCGCTCAGGGGGCCTACGAGCAGTACTTC

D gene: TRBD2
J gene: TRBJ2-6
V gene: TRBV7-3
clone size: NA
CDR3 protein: CASSLSAGSPGANVLTF
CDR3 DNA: TGTGCCAGCAGCTTATCAGCGGGGAGTCCTGGGGCCAACGTCCTGACTTTC

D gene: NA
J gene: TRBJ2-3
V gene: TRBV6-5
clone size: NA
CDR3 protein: CASSLNGDRFDTQYF
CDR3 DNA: TGTGCCAGCAGCCTTAACGGGGATCGCTTCGATACGCAGTATTTT

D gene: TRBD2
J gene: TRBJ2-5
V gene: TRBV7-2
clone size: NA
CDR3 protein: CASSLAGLAGVVQYF
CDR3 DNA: TGTGCCAGCAGCTTAGCGGGGCTAGCGGGAGTTGTCCAGTACTTC

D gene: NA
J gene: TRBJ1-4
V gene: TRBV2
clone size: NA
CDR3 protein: CASSTQARDEKLFF
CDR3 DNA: TGTGCCAGCAGTACCCAGGCGCGGGATGAAAAACTGTTTTTT

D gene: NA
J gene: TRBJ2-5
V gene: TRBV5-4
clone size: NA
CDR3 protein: CASSSTFQETQYF
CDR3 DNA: TGTGCCAGCAGCTCTACCTTCCAAGAGACCCAGTACTTC

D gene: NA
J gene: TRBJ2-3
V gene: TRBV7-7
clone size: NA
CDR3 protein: CASSLGAGAWTDTQYF
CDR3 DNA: TGTGCCAGCAGCTTAGGGGCGGGGGCTTGGACAGATACGCAGTATTTT

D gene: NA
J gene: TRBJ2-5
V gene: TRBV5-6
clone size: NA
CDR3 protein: CASSFRDNFQETQYF
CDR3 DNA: TGTGCCAGCAGCTTCCGGGACAACTTCCAAGAGACCCAGTACTTC

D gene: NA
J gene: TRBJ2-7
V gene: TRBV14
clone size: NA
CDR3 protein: CASSQAIHEQYF
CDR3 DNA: TGTGCCAGCAGCCAAGCAATCCACGAGCAGTACTTC

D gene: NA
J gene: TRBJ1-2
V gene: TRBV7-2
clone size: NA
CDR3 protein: CASSPGVSYGYTF
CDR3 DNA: TGTGCCAGCAGCCCAGGGGTCTCCTATGGCTACACCTTC

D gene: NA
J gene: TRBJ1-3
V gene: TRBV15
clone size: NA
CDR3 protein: CATSRDLGVSGNTIYF
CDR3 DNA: TGTGCCACCAGCAGAGATCTCGGGGTCTCTGGAAACACCATATATTTT

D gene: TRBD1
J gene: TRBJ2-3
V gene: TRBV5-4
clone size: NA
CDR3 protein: CASSMPGTGVADTQYF
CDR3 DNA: TGTGCCAGCAGCATGCCGGGGACAGGGGTCGCAGATACGCAGTATTTT

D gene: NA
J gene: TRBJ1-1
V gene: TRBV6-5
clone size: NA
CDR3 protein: CASSVDRYTEAFF
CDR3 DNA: TGTGCCAGCAGCGTCGACAGGTACACTGAAGCTTTCTTT

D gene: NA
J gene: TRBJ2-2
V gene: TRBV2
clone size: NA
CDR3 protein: CASKGVPNTGELFF
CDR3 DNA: TGTGCCAGCAAAGGAGTTCCGAACACCGGGGAGCTGTTTTTT